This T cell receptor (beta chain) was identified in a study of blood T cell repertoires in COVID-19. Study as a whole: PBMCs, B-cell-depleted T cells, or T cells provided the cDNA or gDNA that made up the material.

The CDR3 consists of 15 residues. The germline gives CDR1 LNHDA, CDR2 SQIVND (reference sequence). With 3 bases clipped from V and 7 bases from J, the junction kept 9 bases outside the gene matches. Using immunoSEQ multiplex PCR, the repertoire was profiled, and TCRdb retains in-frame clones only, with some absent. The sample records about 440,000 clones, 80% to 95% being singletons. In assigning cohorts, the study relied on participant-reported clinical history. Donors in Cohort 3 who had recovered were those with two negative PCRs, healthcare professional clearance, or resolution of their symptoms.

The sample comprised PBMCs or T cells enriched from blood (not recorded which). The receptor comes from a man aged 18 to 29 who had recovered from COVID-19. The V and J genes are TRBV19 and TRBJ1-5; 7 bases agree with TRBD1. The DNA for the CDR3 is TGTGCCAGTAGTATTGAGGGGGCCCGTGGGCAGCCCCAGCATTTT. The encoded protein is CASSIEGARGQPQHF. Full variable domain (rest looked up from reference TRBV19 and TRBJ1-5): DGGITQSPKYLFRKEGQNVTLSCEQNLNHDAMYWYRQDPGQGLRLIYYSQIVNDFQKGDIAEGYSVSREKKESFPLTVTSAQKNPTAFYLCASSIEGARGQPQHFGDGTRLSIL.